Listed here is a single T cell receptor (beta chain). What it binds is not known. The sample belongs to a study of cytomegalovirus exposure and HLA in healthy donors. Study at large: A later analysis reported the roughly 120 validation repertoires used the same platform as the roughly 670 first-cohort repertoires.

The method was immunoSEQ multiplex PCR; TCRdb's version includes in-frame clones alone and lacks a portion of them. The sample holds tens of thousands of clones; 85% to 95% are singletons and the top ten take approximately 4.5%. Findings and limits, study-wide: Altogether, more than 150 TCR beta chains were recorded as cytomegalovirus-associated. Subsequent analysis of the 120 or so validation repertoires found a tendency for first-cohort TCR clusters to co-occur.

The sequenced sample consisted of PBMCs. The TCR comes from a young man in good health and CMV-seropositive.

CDR3 protein: CASSPVGDSFAEPQHF. CDR3 nucleotide sequence: TGTGCCAGCAGTCCGGTGGGGGACAGTTTCGCGGAGCCCCAGCATTTT. The rearrangement joins TRBV28 to TRBJ1-5; 7 bases agree with TRBD1. Looked up from germline, CDR1 is MDHEN and CDR2 is SYDVKM. After removal of 5 bases from V and 8 bases from J, the junction contained 15 bases not matched to a gene. This CDR3 has 16 amino acids.